The clone carrying this TCR beta chain was observed many times. What it binds is unknown. The sample is drawn from a study of regulatory T cells in long-lasting Graves disease. Regarding the study as a whole: The study found lower TCR diversity in persistent Graves' patients than in newly diagnosed ones. TRBV28, TRBJ1-2 and TRBJ2-5 were favored in persistent disease. Researchers examined only peripheral blood and not thyroid tissue.

Germline values: CDR1 MDHEN, CDR2 SYDVKM. The CDR3 consists of 11 residues. Trimming removed 5 bases at V and 2 bases at J, with 1 base between. This sample's time point: persistent/refractory GD, antithyroid drugs over 5 years with positive TRAb. Researchers made the TCR library from RNA that was extracted from PBMCs. The patients included were those that came from an endocrinology department in Xi'an, China. Building of the TCR beta libraries involved iRepertoire HTBI primers and Arm-PCR of CDR3 regions. TCRdb processed the multiplex PCR reads anew with MiXCR; each CDR3 protein has one entry. The table records 500,000 to 700,000 distinct CDR3 sequences, approximately 31% of them present only once.

This clonotype originated in a female donor with Graves disease. The sequencing used peripheral blood mononuclear cells (PBMCs), collected when the disease was refractory, from a patient treated with antithyroid drugs. The V and J genes are TRBV28 and TRBJ1-5; no clear D gene. CDR3: CASSGNQPQHF. CDR3 nucleotide sequence: TGTGCCAGCAGTGGCAATCAGCCCCAGCATTTT.